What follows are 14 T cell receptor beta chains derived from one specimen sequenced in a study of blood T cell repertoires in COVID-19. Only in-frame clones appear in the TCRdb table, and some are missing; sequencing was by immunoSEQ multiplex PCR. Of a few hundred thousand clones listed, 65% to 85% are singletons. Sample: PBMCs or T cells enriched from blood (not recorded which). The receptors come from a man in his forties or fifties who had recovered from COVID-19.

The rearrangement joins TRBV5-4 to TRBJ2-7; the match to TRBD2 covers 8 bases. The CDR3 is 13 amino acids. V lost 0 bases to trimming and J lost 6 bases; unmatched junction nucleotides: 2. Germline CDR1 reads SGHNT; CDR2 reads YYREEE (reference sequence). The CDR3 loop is CASSLAGGREQYF. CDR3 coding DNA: TGTGCCAGCAGCTTGGCGGGGGGGCGCGAGCAGTACTTC.

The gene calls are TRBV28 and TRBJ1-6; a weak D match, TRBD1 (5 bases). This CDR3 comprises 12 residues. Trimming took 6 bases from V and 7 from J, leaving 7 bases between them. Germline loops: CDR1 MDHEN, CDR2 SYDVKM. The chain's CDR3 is CASRTANSPLHF. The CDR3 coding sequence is TGTGCCAGCAGGACAGCAAATTCACCCCTCCACTTT. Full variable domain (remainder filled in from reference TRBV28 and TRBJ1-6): DVKVTQSSRYLVKRTGEKVFLECVQDMDHENMFWYRQDPGLGLRLIYFSYDVKMKEKGDIPEGYSVSREKKERFSLILESASTNQTSMYLCASRTANSPLHFGNGTRLTVT.

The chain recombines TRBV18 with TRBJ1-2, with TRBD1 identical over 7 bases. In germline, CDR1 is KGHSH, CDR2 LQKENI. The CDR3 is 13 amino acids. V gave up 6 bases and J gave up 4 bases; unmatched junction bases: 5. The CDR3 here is CASSSGTAYGYTF. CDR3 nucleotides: TGTGCCAGCTCGTCCGGGACAGCCTATGGCTACACCTTC.

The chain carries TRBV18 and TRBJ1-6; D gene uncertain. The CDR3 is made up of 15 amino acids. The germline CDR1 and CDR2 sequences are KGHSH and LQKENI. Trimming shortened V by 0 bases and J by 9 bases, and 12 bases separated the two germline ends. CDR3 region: CASSPPGRAASPLHF. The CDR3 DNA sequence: TGTGCCAGCTCACCACCCGGGAGGGCTGCTTCACCCCTCCACTTT.

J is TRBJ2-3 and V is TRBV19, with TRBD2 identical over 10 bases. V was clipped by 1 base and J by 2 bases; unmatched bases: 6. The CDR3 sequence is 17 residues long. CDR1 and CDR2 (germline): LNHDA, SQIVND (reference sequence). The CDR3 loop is CASSIAPLAGATDTQYF. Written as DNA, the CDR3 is TGTGCCAGTAGTATAGCCCCCCTAGCGGGGGCCACAGATACGCAGTATTTT.

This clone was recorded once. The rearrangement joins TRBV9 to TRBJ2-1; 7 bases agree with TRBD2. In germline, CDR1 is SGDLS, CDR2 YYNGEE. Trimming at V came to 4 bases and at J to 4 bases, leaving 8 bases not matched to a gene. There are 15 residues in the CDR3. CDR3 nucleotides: TGTGCCAGCAGCCTTGGGGCGGGAGCGTACAATGAGCAGTTCTTC. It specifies CASSLGAGAYNEQFF.

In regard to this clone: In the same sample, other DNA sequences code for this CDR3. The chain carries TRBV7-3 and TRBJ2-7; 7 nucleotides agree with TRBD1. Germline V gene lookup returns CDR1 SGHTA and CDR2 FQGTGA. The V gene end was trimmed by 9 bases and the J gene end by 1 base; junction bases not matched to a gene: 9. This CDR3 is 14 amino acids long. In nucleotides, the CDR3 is TGTGCCAGTAGCCCCTCGACAGGGTCCTACGAGCAGTACTTC. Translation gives CASSPSTGSYEQYF.

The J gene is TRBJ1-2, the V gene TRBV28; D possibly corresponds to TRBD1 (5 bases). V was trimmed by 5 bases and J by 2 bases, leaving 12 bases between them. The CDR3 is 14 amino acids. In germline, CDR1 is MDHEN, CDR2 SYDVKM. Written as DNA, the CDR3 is TGTGCCAGCAGTGCGGCGACAGCAAACTATGGCTACACCTTC. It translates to CASSAATANYGYTF.

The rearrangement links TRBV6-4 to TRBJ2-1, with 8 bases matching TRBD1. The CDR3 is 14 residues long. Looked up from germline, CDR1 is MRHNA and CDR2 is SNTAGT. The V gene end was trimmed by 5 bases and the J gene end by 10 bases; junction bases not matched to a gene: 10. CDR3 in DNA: TGTGCCAGCAGTACCCGACAGGGGATGGGGGAGCAGTTCTTC. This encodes CASSTRQGMGEQFF.

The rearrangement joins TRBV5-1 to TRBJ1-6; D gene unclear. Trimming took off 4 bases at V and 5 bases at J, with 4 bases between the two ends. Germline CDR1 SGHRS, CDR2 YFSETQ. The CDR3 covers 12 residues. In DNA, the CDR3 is TGCGCCAGCAGCCAGGATAATTCACCCCTCCACTTT. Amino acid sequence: CASSQDNSPLHF.

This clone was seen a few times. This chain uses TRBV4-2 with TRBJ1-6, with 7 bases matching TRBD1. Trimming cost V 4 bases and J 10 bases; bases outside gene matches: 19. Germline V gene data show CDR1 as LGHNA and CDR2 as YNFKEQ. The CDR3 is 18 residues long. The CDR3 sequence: CASSLPKKPTGTLSPLHF. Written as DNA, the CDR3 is TGTGCCAGCAGCCTCCCTAAAAAGCCGACAGGGACTCTATCACCCCTCCACTTT.

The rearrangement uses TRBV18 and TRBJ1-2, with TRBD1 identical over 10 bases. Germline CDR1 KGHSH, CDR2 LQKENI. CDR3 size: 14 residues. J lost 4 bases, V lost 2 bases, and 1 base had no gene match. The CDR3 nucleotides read TGTGCCAGCTCACCAGGGACAGGGGTCTATGGCTACACCTTC. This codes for CASSPGTGVYGYTF.

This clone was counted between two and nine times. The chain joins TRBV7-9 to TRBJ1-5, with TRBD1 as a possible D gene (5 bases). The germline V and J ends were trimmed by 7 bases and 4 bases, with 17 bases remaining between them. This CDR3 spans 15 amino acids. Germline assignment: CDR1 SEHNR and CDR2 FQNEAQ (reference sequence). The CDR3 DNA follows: TGTGCCAGCACCACGACAGTGCTTGGAAATCAGCCCCAGCATTTT. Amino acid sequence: CASTTTVLGNQPQHF. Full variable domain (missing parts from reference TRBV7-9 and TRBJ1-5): DTGVSQNPRHKITKRGQNVTFRCDPISEHNRLYWYRQTLGQGPEFLTYFQNEAQLEKSRLLSDRFSAERPKGSFSTLEIQRTEQGDSAMYLCASTTTVLGNQPQHFGDGTRLSIL.

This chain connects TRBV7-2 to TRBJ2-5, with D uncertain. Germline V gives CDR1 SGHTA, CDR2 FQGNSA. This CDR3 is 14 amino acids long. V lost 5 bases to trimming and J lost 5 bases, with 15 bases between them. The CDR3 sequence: CASSPVTGWETQYF. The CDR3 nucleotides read TGTGCCAGCAGCCCAGTGACGGGTTGGGAGACCCAGTACTTC.